This TCR beta chain was obtained from a study of blood T cell repertoires in COVID-19. Whole-study context: Samples came from the United States, Italy and Spain, spanning acute and convalescent COVID-19. T cells, B-cell-depleted T cells, or PBMCs provided the cDNA or gDNA that served as material.

Measured with immunoSEQ multiplex PCR; TCRdb has only the in-frame clones, and not every one. This table holds approximately 250,000 clones, about 80% found once. Participants were aged roughly 18 to 100 years from 20 to 30 US areas. Before being deemed recovered, Cohort 3 donors had two negative PCRs, clearance, or symptom resolution. The sequence was collected from a man aged 35-49 years who had recovered from COVID-19. The sequenced sample consisted of PBMCs or T cells enriched from blood (not recorded which).

The CDR3 loop reads CASSVDSFTDTQYF. The CDR3 DNA follows: TGTGCCAGCAGCGTCGACTCTTTCACAGATACGCAGTATTTT. The V gene is TRBV7-2, the J gene TRBJ2-3; D remains unclear. There are 14 residues in the CDR3. The V end lost 5 bases, the J end lost 2 bases, and 11 bases lay between the germline ends. Germline V CDR1 and CDR2: SGHTA, FQGNSA.